The 5 T cell receptor beta chains in this list originate from one sample, sequenced in a study of blood T cell repertoires in COVID-19. Sequencing used immunoSEQ multiplex PCR; TCRdb keeps in-frame clones, though not all of them. The sample carries 85,000 to 100,000 clones, roughly 72% recorded once. The sequenced sample was peripheral blood. Every receptor here comes from a woman aged 60-75 years in a cohort sampled during active or convalescent COVID-19.

The chain combines TRBV19 with TRBJ1-4; 10 bases agree with TRBD1. Germline trimming cut 4 bases from V and 6 bases from J; bases unmatched to any gene: 5. The length of the CDR3 is 15 residues. CDR1 and CDR2 from the germline V gene are LNHDA and SQIVND (reference sequence). CDR3 loop: CASSTGQGFYEKLFF. Here the CDR3 DNA reads TGTGCCAGTAGTACGGGACAGGGGTTTTATGAAAAACTGTTTTTT.

The rearrangement joins TRBV2 to TRBJ2-1, with 12 bases lining up with TRBD2. CDR3 size: 14 residues. Germline CDR1 reads SNHLY; CDR2 reads FYNNEI. V dropped 7 bases and J dropped 4; count of bases not matched to a gene: 2. This chain's CDR3 is CASKLAGGYNEQFF. Here the CDR3 DNA reads TGTGCCAGCAAACTAGCGGGGGGTTACAATGAGCAGTTCTTC.

CDR3 coding DNA: TGTGCCAGCAGTTATTTCGGGGGCTACACCTTC. Translation gives CASSYFGGYTF. The J gene is TRBJ1-2, the V gene TRBV6-5; D ambiguous. V gave up 3 bases and J gave up 8 bases, with 7 bases separating them. Per germline, CDR1 MNHEY and CDR2 SVGAGI. There are 11 residues in the CDR3.

This clone was recorded a few times. The CDR3 spells CASSLGRTDNSPLHF. CDR3 DNA sequence: TGCGCCAGCAGCTTGGGTCGGACAGATAATTCACCCCTCCACTTT. The chain carries TRBV5-1 and TRBJ1-6; perhaps TRBD1 as D (6 bases). The V and J ends lost 0 bases and 5 bases respectively, with 9 bases between them. This CDR3 is built from 15 residues. Germline V CDR1 and CDR2: SGHRS, YFSETQ. The full variable domain, in which reference TRBV5-1 and TRBJ1-6 provide the parts outside the CDR3, is KAGVTQTPRYLIKTRGQQVTLSCSPISGHRSVSWYQQTPGQGLQFLFEYFSETQRNKGNFPGRFSGRQFSNSRSEMNVSTLELGDSALYLCASSLGRTDNSPLHFGNGTRLTVT.

The J gene is TRBJ1-5, the V gene TRBV5-6; 7 nucleotides match TRBD1. CDR3 length: 15 amino acids. V gave up 1 base and J gave up 4 bases; unmatched junction bases: 5. Looked up from germline, CDR1 is SGHDT and CDR2 is YYEEEE. Here the CDR3 reads CASSLRQGINQPQHF. The CDR3 region has the DNA TGTGCCAGCAGCTTGAGACAGGGTATAAATCAGCCCCAGCATTTT. Using reference TRBV5-6 and TRBJ1-5 for the parts outside the CDR3, the full variable domain is DAGVTQSPTHLIKTRGQQVTLRCSPKSGHDTVSWYQQALGQGPQFIFQYYEEEERQRGNFPDRFSGHQFPNYSSELNVNALLLGDSALYLCASSLRQGINQPQHFGDGTRLSIL.